This TCR beta chain is drawn from a study of PD-L1 blockade in urothelial cancer (dated by TCRdb to between 2016 and 2019). About the investigation overall: All patients started therapy around 2014 and received atezolizumab 1,200 mg intravenously every 3 weeks. About 90% of the 29 patients were males with bladder-origin urothelial cancer, and about 65% of the 29 reported a prior smoking history. Patients had an ECOG performance status of 0 or 1 and had received between 0 and 3 prior chemotherapy regimens. Blood samples were analyzed at 3 weeks after treatment start (second dose) and at 6 weeks after treatment start. Blood samples yielded a median of approximately 150,000 T cells and roughly 83,000 unique TCRs, with median clonality roughly 0.085. The study was an exploratory multi-omic analysis of somatic, immune and clinical correlates of response to PD-L1 blockade with atezolizumab in urothelial cancer. TCR sequencing covered pretreatment tumor samples and matched, serially collected peripheral blood taken before and after atezolizumab treatment. Progression-free survival longer than 6 months counted as durable clinical benefit, and TCR features were additionally tested against both progression-free and overall survival. In the same patients who had TCR sequencing, pretreatment tumors also underwent whole exome sequencing and RNA sequencing. Roughly ten patients achieved durable clinical benefit and approximately 20 did not. Pretreatment blood TCR-seq was available for twenty-nine patients, at least one posttreatment blood collection was obtained for around 25 patients, and tumor TCR-seq was available for around 25 patients.

Overall study results and their limits: A pretreatment peripheral blood TCR clonality below the median was linked to improved progression-free and overall survival. At 3 weeks after the start of treatment, tumor-associated TCR clones in peripheral blood had expanded more in patients with durable benefit (n of about 22, p = 0.022). Small sample size (n ≈ 29) and many exploratory analyses mean the results are intended to be hypothesis-generating.

Regarding this clone: The antigen this receptor binds is unknown. Base qualities are not provided; no much larger clone lies one nucleotide away.

This specimen's time point label, interpreted: pretreatment peripheral blood. The cohort included 29 patients with locally advanced or metastatic urothelial carcinoma who were treated at Memorial Sloan Kettering on a trial protocol. Peripheral blood mononuclear cells were collected pretreatment and during treatment, with between 1 and 8 total time points obtained per patient. The Qiagen DNeasy Blood extraction kit was used to purify genomic DNA from total PBMCs and tumor samples. PBMCs were collected pretreatment and during treatment, and were isolated and stored as previously described. Each PCR received spiked-in synthetic TCR analog templates so that absolute template abundance could be estimated from read counts. The immunoSEQ assay used bias-controlled V and J gene primers to amplify TCRbeta CDR3 regions from genomic DNA. Sequencing of rearranged TCRbeta segments was performed at approximately 20X coverage. The authors processed their data as follows. Clustering was used to correct sequencing errors, and CDR3s were annotated against IMGT to assign V, D and J genes. Downstream analyses used only productive TCRbeta rearrangements, leaving out any out-of-frame or stop-codon sequences. To compute clonality, Shannon entropy was normalized by the log of the number of unique productive sequences and then subtracted from one. Fisher's exact test with Benjamini-Hochberg correction, using a cutoff of adjusted p below 0.01, was how clones that differed between time points or between blood and tumor were identified. TCRdb re-hosts the immuneACCESS table, in-frame sequences only. Its copies lack some clones; in the studies checked, an unresolved V gene accounts for under half of them, and the cause for the rest is not known. The D gene and trimming were derived from the DNA, and the V and J assignments and clone size from that table. In this sample the table shows roughly 95,000 clones, 87% of which occur a single time. The ten largest clones capture roughly 2% of the sample.

V is shortened by 5 bases, J by 4 bases, and the region joining them spans 11 bases. As encoded in the germline V gene (reference sequence), CDR1 is GTSNPN while CDR2 is SVGIG. The CDR3, from cysteine to phenylalanine, totals 12 residues. Of all the DNA, just the CDR3 is kept, 36 bases in frame from base 1. This TCR came from a man in his sixties with urothelial cancer. In this chain, TRBV30 is recombined with TRBJ1-2; the D gene identity is not certain. The sequencing here drew on PBMCs, taken around atezolizumab (anti-PD-L1) treatment. In nucleotide form, the sequence is TGTGCCTGGGCACCTCTCGGCTATGGCTACACCTTC. Protein translation: CAWAPLGYGYTF.